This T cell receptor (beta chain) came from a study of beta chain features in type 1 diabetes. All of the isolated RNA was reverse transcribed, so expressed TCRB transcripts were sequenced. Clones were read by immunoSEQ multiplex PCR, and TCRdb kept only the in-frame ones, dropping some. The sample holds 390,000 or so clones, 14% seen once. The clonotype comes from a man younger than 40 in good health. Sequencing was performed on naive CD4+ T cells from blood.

The CDR3 is CSAGQGDYGYTF. As DNA, the CDR3 is TGCAGCGCCGGTCAGGGAGACTATGGCTACACCTTC. The rearrangement links TRBV29-1 to TRBJ1-2, with D possibly matching TRBD1 (5 bases). Germline-derived CDR1 and CDR2 are SQVTM and ANQGSEA. Trimming removed 7 bases from V and 3 bases from J, with 12 bases in between. This CDR3 is 12 amino acids long.